The T cell receptor (beta chain) described here comes from a study of T cell repertoires in cytomegalovirus infection. TCRdb independently ran MiXCR on the reads; one entry per CDR3 protein. The sample lists just under 500,000 distinct CDR3 sequences, roughly a third occurring once. Germline CDR1 reads LNHDA; CDR2 reads SQIVND (reference sequence). Trimming removed 8 bases from V and 3 bases from J; junction bases left unmatched: 3. The CDR3 has 13 amino acids. As for this clonotype: What it binds is unknown.

The sequence was collected from a human donor in good health (CMV status not recorded). Some clones in this sample may be carry-over from other donors' samples. The sample in question was cultured PBMCs, obtained from culture after CMV antigen stimulation. V usage is TRBV19 and J usage is TRBJ1-5, with 8 positions matching TRBD1. The CDR3 protein is CASGQGLNQPQHF. In DNA form, the CDR3 reads TGTGCCAGTGGACAGGGACTCAATCAGCCCCAGCATTTT.